This TCR beta chain was recorded in a study of TIL therapy for anti-PD-1-resistant metastatic lung cancer. As for the study in general: Most patients had lung adenocarcinoma.

The time point is: pre-treatment sample, taken before nivolumab and TIL therapy. The libraries were made with immunoSEQ v3. Sequencing was performed with immunoSEQ multiplex PCR; in TCRdb, only in-frame clones are kept and a portion is missing. The profile shows some 32,000 clones, 70% to 80% of them singletons. From germline, CDR1 is SGHVS and CDR2 FQNEAQ. J gave up 6 bases and V 8 bases, and 11 bases lay outside the gene matches. This CDR3 is 14 amino acids long. The material sequenced was blood, taken at baseline. The receptor comes from a woman between 30 and 80 years old with non-small cell lung cancer. The V and J genes are TRBV7-8 and TRBJ1-2; 8 bases match TRBD1. The CDR3 DNA is TGTGCCAGCGATCTTCCTGGACAGGGCCATGGCTACACCTTC. This sequence encodes CASDLPGQGHGYTF.